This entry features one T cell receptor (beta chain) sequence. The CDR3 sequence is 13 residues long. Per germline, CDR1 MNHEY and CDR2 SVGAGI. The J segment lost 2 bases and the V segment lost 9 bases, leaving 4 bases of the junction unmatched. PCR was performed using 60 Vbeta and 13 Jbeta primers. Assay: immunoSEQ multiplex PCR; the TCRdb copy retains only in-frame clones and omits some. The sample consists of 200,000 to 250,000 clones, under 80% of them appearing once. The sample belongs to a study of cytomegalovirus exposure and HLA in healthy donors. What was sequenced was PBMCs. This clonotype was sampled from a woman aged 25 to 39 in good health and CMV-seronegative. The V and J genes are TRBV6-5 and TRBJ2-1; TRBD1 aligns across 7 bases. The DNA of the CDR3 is TGTGCCAGTACCGACAGGGCCTACAATGAGCAGTTCTTC. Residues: CASTDRAYNEQFF.